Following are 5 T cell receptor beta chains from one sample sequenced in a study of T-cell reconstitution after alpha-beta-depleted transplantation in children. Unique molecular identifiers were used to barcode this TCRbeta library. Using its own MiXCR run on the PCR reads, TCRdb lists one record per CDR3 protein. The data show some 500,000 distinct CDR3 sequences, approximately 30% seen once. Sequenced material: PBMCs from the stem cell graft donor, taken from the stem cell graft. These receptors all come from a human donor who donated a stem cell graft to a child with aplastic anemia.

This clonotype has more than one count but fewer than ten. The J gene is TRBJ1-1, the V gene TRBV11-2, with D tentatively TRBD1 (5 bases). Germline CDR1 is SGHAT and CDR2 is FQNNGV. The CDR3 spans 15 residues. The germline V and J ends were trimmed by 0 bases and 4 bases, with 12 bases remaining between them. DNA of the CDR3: TGTGCCAGCAGCTTAGAGCCGGGGGGGGGCACTGAAGCTTTCTTT. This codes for CASSLEPGGGTEAFF.

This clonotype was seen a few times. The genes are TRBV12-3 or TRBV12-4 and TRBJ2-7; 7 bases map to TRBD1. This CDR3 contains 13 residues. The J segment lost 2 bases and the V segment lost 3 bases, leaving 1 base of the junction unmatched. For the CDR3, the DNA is TGTGCCAGCAGTTTTGGGACAGCCTACGAGCAGTACGTC. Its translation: CASSFGTAYEQYV.

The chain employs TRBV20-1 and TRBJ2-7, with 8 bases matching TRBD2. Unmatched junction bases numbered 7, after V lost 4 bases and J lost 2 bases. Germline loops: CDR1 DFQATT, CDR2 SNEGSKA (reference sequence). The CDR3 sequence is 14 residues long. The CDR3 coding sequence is TGCAGTGCTATGTCGACTAGCGCCACCTACGAGCAGTACTTC. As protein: CSAMSTSATYEQYF.

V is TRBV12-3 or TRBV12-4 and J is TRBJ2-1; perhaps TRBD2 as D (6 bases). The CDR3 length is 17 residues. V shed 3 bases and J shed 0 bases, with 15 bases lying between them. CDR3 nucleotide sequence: TGTGCCAGCAGTTTTTCCTATAGCGGTAGCTCCTACAATGAGCAGTTCTTC. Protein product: CASSFSYSGSSYNEQFF.

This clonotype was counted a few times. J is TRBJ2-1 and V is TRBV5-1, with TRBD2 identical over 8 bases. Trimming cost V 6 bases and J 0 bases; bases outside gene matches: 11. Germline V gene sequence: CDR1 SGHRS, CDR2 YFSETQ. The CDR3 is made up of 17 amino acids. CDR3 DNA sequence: TGCGCCAGCATGGTAGAAGCGGGGGCAAGCTCCTACAATGAGCAGTTCTTC. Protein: CASMVEAGASSYNEQFF.